This T cell receptor beta chain was captured in a study of T cells after yellow fever vaccination. They built TCR cDNA with 5'RACE template switching, a step that put in a universal primer site and UMIs. MiXCR was run by TCRdb on the 5' RACE reads, yielding one entry per CDR3 protein. The table lists hundreds of thousands of distinct CDR3 sequences, about a sixth of them singletons. The germline CDR1 and CDR2 sequences are SGHTA and FQGNSA. The CDR3 spans 16 residues. J was trimmed by 2 bases and V by 2 bases; bases with no gene match: 7. The TCR originated in a man in his late teens or twenties who received the YFV17D yellow fever vaccine. The V and J genes are TRBV7-2 and TRBJ2-5; 8 bases are shared with TRBD2. Sequenced here: PBMCs, sampled 4 to 6 days after the first yellow fever vaccination. The CDR3 DNA reads TGTGCCAGCAGCTTAAATCAGCGGGGGACTCAAGAGACCCAGTACTTC. Its translation is CASSLNQRGTQETQYF.